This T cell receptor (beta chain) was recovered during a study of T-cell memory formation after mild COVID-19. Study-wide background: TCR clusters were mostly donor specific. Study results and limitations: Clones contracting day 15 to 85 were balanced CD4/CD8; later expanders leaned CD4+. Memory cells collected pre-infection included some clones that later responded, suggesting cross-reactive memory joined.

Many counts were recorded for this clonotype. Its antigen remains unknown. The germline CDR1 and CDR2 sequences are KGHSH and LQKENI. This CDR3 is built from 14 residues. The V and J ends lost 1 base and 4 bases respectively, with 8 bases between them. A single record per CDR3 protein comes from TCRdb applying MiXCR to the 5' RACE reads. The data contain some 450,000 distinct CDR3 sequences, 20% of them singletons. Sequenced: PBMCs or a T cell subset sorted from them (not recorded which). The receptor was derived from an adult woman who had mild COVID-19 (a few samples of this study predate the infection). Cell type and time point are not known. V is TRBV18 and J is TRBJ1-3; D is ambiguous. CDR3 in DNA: TGTGCCAGCTCACCACGGGCAGACGGAAACACCATATATTTT. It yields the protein CASSPRADGNTIYF. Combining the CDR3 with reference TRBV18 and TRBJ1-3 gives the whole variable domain NAGVMQNPRHLVRRRGQEARLRCSPMKGHSHVYWYRQLPEEGLKFMVYLQKENIIDESGMPKERFSAEFPKEGPSILRIQQVVRGDSAAYFCASSPRADGNTIYFGEGSWLTVV.